These 3 T cell receptor beta chains originate from one sample sequenced in a study of a mutant IDH1 vaccine in newly diagnosed glioma. This sample's time point: week 11, during vaccination. Each dose delivered 300 ug of mutant IDH1 20-mer peptide subcutaneously with imiquimod. Only in-frame clones appear in the TCRdb table, and some are missing; sequencing was by immunoSEQ multiplex PCR. The sample carries approximately 110,000 clones, roughly 90% recorded once. Their antigens are not known. The source was PBMCs, collected from a glioma patient whose treatment included an IDH1 peptide vaccine. These receptors originate from a woman aged 45-65 years with glioma.

This chain uses TRBV7-6 with TRBJ2-2; D unresolved. Germline V gives CDR1 SGHVS, CDR2 FNYEAQ. The CDR3 has 12 amino acids. V was cut by 5 bases and J by 6 bases, with 7 bases left in between. The CDR3 region is CASSPRPGELFF. The DNA for the CDR3 is TGTGCCAGCAGCCCCCGGCCCGGGGAGCTGTTTTTT. The variable domain in full, completed from reference TRBV7-6 and TRBJ2-2, reads GAGVSQSPRYKVTKRGQDVALRCDPISGHVSLYWYRQALGQGPEFLTYFNYEAQQDKSGLPNDRFSAERPEGSISTLTIQRTEQRDSAMYRCASSPRPGELFFGEGSRLTVL.

The gene calls are TRBV5-4 and TRBJ2-7; TRBD2 might be the D (6 bases). Trimming left V 0 bases short and J 0 bases short, with 10 bases between. There are 15 residues in the CDR3. Germline assignment: CDR1 SGHNT and CDR2 YYREEE (reference sequence). CDR3 sequence (DNA): TGTGCCAGCAGCTTGGCGGGAGTTAACTCCTACGAGCAGTACTTC. Protein: CASSLAGVNSYEQYF. Supplemented by reference TRBV5-4 and TRBJ2-7, the full variable domain reads ETGVTQSPTHLIKTRGQQVTLRCSSQSGHNTVSWYQQALGQGPQFIFQYYREEENGRGNFPPRFSGLQFPNYSSELNVNALELDDSALYLCASSLAGVNSYEQYFGPGTRLTVT.

This clone was seen at least ten times. V is TRBV6-5 and J is TRBJ1-2; 7 bases are shared with TRBD1. Germline CDR1 MNHEY, CDR2 SVGAGI. Trimming at V came to 5 bases and at J to 7 bases, leaving 13 bases not matched to a gene. The CDR3 is made up of 15 amino acids. CDR3 DNA: TGTGCCAGCAGTACCGACCCCGGGACAGCTCGTGGCTACACCTTC. This translates into CASSTDPGTARGYTF.